One T cell receptor (beta chain) is described in this entry. Its antigen specificity is not known. No qualities accompany the bases; no much larger clone lies one base away. The data were taken from a study of post-analysis software for immune sequencing data (dated by TCRdb to between 2014 and 2016). With respect to the entire study: Relapsing-remitting, secondary progressive and progressive-relapsing multiple sclerosis were recorded as disease courses, and subtype annotation was lacking for some patients. The patient repertoires were compared against roughly 12 previously published healthy control repertoires obtained from donors aged roughly 6 to 28 years. A subset of samples was prepared in parallel using single-end sample barcoding, then pooled and co-amplified after Illumina adapter ligation. Overall results and qualifications from the work: Normalized Chao1 diversity was significantly lower in multiple sclerosis patients than controls, suggesting substantial peripheral T-cell clonal expansion. The multiple sclerosis patient group was slightly younger than the control group. Four to six TRBV segments, including TRBV5-6, TRBV5-1 and TRBV20-1, were significantly more frequent in patients than controls. Direct clustering with F measure revealed strong co-clustering of samples prepared in the same batch, which led to a batch-effect correction.

Taken from cysteine to phenylalanine, the CDR3 has 16 residues. The DNA shown is the 48-base CDR3, in frame from base 1. CDR1 and CDR2, per the germline V gene, are MDHEN and SYDVKM. Libraries were built with PCR. The sequencing machine was an Illumina HiSeq 2500. To reduce PCR and sequencing biases, unique molecular identifiers were incorporated into the TCR beta cDNA libraries. Approximately 500,000 cDNA molecules were obtained per 1 to 10 million input T cells, so each molecule approximated one T cell. The same protocol used for the earlier healthy control dataset was applied to prepare and sequence the patient libraries. Within a given batch, samples were prepared together, multiplexed and sequenced on the same HiSeq lane. The original methods were these. MIGEC was used to process the raw barcoded reads, and molecular identifier groups with only a single read were discarded before consensus assembly and CDR3 extraction. Clonotype tables were post-analysed with VDJtools, and diversity was normalized by down-sampling all datasets to the smallest sample size. To correct batch-related cross-sample contamination, repertoire overlap clustering matched CDR3 amino acid sequences but not nucleotide sequences. TCRdb passed the public sequencing reads through fastp at Q25 and MiXCR, retaining productive beta sequences. Each entry is one CDR3 protein sequence, shown with its most common DNA and genes. None of the V and J calls come from the authors' own analysis; TCRdb made them. In all, the sample holds about 770,000 distinct CDR3 sequences, and about 45% of those were seen once. The ten biggest clones cover 4.9% of the sample.

To demonstrate the VDJtools post-analysis software, TCR beta repertoires were profiled from the peripheral blood of 13 young patients with multiple sclerosis. The multiple sclerosis patients were children and adolescents between about 6 and 16 years of age. Sequenced material: blood. This chain is built from TRBV28 and TRBJ2-5; 13 nucleotides in the junction match TRBD2. The J call may be incorrect, as the DNA end agrees better with TRBJ2-7. The sequence was collected from a girl between 5 and 17 years old with multiple sclerosis. The nucleotide sequence reads as follows: TGTGCCAGCAGTCCTGGGACTAGCGGGATTTTCAACGAGCAGTACTTC. It encodes CASSPGTSGIFNEQYF.